The source of this TCR beta chain is a study of blood T cell repertoires in COVID-19. At the level of the study: The United States, Italy and Spain provided the acute and convalescent COVID-19 samples.

Original processing methods: The authors estimated nucleated cell counts from reference gene primer amplification. Produced via immunoSEQ multiplex PCR; TCRdb's table is partial and in-frame only. V and J calls and clone size come straight from that table; D and trimming were deduced from the DNA. The table lists under 200,000 clones, just under 90% of them singletons, with approximately 4% in the top ten. J lost 3 bases, V lost 0 bases, and 3 bases had no gene match. Germline-derived CDR1 and CDR2 are SGHDN and FVKESK. This CDR3 comprises 16 residues. The sequence was collected from a man aged 18 to 29 with active or convalescent COVID-19. The chain couples TRBV14 to TRBJ2-7, with 12 bases fitting TRBD1. Input material: peripheral blood. For the CDR3, the DNA is TGTGCCAGCAGCCAAGAATGGGACAGGGGGCACTACGAGCAGTACTTC. This sequence encodes CASSQEWDRGHYEQYF.